These 8 T cell receptor beta chains came from one sample sequenced in a study of T cell repertoires in cytomegalovirus infection. TCRdb reanalysed the reads using MiXCR and keeps one entry per CDR3 protein. The sample holds about 490,000 distinct CDR3 sequences, around 11% seen once. Sequencing input: PBMCs. The receptors here all came from a human donor in good health (CMV status not recorded). Some clones in this sample may be carry-over from other donors' samples.

This clonotype was recorded many times. The V and J genes are TRBV11-1 and TRBJ2-6, with D possibly called TRBD1 or TRBD2 (5 bases each). CDR3 length equals 17 residues. Germline V gene sequence: CDR1 SGHAT, CDR2 FQDESV (reference sequence). Trimming took 6 bases from V and 4 from J, leaving 19 bases between them. CDR3 sequence: CASRTRDGSDGANVLTF. The CDR3, as DNA: TGTGCCAGCAGGACCCGGGACGGGTCTGACGGGGCCAACGTCCTGACTTTC. Using reference TRBV11-1 and TRBJ2-6 for the parts outside the CDR3, the full variable domain is EAEVAQSPRYKITEKSQAVAFWCDPISGHATLYWYRQILGQGPELLVQFQDESVVDDSQLPKDRFSAERLKGVDSTLKIQPAELGDSAMYLCASRTRDGSDGANVLTFGAGSRLTVL.

This clonotype has at least ten counts. This sequence joins TRBV7-6 and TRBJ2-5, with 7 bases lining up with TRBD1. Per germline, CDR1 SGHVS and CDR2 FNYEAQ. V lost 5 bases to trimming and J lost 5 bases; unmatched junction nucleotides: 14. This CDR3 region has 16 residues. CDR3 nucleotides: TGTGCCAGCAGCGACCCCCGCAGGGGCAGGGGGGAGACCCAGTACTTC. It specifies CASSDPRRGRGETQYF.

There are a few counts of this clonotype. The chain couples TRBV29-1 to TRBJ2-1; TRBD2 agrees at 10 bases. J was trimmed by 15 bases and V by 3 bases; bases with no gene match: 5. CDR3 length: 11 amino acids. From germline, CDR1 is SQVTM and CDR2 ANQGSEA. The CDR3 DNA sequence: TGCAGCGTTGAGTCTAGCGGGAGACTGTTCTTC. Amino acid sequence: CSVESSGRLFF.

This chain uses TRBV5-5 with TRBJ1-5; 9 positions agree with TRBD1. The CDR3 spans 15 residues. Germline loops: CDR1 SGHKS, CDR2 YYEKEE (reference sequence). Trimming took 3 bases from V and 6 from J; bases not matched to a gene: 7. In DNA form, the CDR3 reads TGTGCCAGCAGCTCGACAGGGGGGGGGGGTCAGCCCCAGCATTTT. The encoded protein is CASSSTGGGGQPQHF. The complete variable domain, with remaining parts taken from reference TRBV5-5 and TRBJ1-5, reads DAGVTQSPTHLIKTRGQQVTLRCSPISGHKSVSWYQQVLGQGPQFIFQYYEKEERGRGNFPDRFSARQFPNYSSELNVNALLLGDSALYLCASSSTGGGGQPQHFGDGTRLSIL.

This clonotype was counted ten times or more. The chain uses TRBV6-2 or TRBV6-3 and TRBJ1-2, with D tentatively TRBD1 (6 bases). This CDR3 contains 14 residues. Germline-derived CDR1 and CDR2 are MNHEY and SVGEGT. V shed 6 bases and J shed 4 bases, with 15 bases lying between them. This CDR3 reads CASSSQGPLYGYTF. CDR3 nucleotide sequence: TGTGCCAGCAGCAGTCAGGGGCCGCTCTATGGCTACACCTTC.

This clonotype was detected only a few times. V usage is TRBV7-9 and J usage is TRBJ2-3; 7 positions agree with TRBD2. Looked up from germline, CDR1 is SEHNR and CDR2 is FQNEAQ (reference sequence). CDR3 length equals 19 residues. V dropped 4 bases and J dropped 5; count of bases not matched to a gene: 21. The CDR3 DNA follows: TGTGCCAGCAGCTCCTGGGGCGGGAGTAGCGGATCACAGAGAGATACGCAGTATTTT. It specifies CASSSWGGSSGSQRDTQYF.

This rearrangement joins TRBV20-1 to TRBJ2-1; TRBD2 aligns across 8 bases. V was pared by 5 bases and J by 8 bases, with 14 bases of the junction left unmatched. Germline values: CDR1 DFQATT, CDR2 SNEGSKA (reference sequence). The CDR3 is made up of 15 amino acids. The CDR3 sequence: CSASGGATLGHEQFF. CDR3 in DNA: TGCAGTGCTTCCGGGGGGGCCACCTTGGGGCATGAGCAGTTCTTC.

This clonotype was picked up many times. This rearrangement joins TRBV6-6 to TRBJ1-1, with 7 nucleotides matching TRBD1. Per the germline V gene, CDR1 is MNHNY and CDR2 is SVGAGI (reference sequence). The CDR3 has 15 residues. Losses at the gene ends were 2 bases for V and 8 bases for J; bases not matched to a gene: 11. CDR3 coding DNA: TGTGCCAGCAGTTACCCTCAGGGGGTAGCCCCCGAAGCTTTCTTT. The encoded protein is CASSYPQGVAPEAFF.